Below are 12 T cell receptor beta chains sequenced from a single sample in a study of read filtering for tumor transcriptome and immune sequencing (dated by TCRdb to 2020 to 2021). Sequenced on an Illumina HiSeq 4000. The Immunoverse kit was used to build TCR libraries from around 420 ng RNA, with molecular barcoded adaptors covering alpha/delta and beta/gamma chains. TCRdb trimmed public reads at Q25 via fastp, called clones via MiXCR and kept in-frame beta chains. Every CDR3 protein is listed once, alongside the most common genes and DNA of its rows. For this sample the table gives some 120,000 distinct CDR3 sequences, of which under 15% were detected only once. The ten largest clones capture 8% to 13% of the sample. Material: a population of CD138-negative cells sorted from bone marrow. Read against the paper, the sample's cell subset or site label means: bone marrow mononuclear cells depleted of CD138+ plasma/myeloma cells by negative magnetic selection. The source of these receptors is a donor aged 40 or older with multiple myeloma.

This clonotype was detected many times. The chain recombines TRBV4-1 with TRBJ1-2, with D possibly matching TRBD1 (5 bases). CDR3 size: 17 residues. V was clipped by 1 base and J by 4 bases, with 19 bases between them. The V gene's germline CDR1 is MGHRA and CDR2 YSYEKL. DNA of the CDR3: TGCGCCAGCAGCCAAGTCTTATGGGGCGAGGTGGGCTATGGCTACACCTTC. This translates into CASSQVLWGEVGYGYTF.

Many counts were recorded for this clonotype. The chain couples TRBV29-1 to TRBJ2-5; weak D call: TRBD1 (5 bases). The CDR3 has 10 amino acids. The V end lost 6 bases, the J end lost 5 bases, and 7 bases lay between the germline ends. Germline values: CDR1 SQVTM, CDR2 ANQGSEA. The CDR3 coding sequence is TGCAGCGTAGGGGCTGAGACCCAGTACTTC. Translation gives CSVGAETQYF.

This clonotype was found a few times. Given a much more abundant clone one base away, this may be a read error. The CDR3 DNA sequence: TGTGCCAGCCGTAAAGCTCTGGGCACTGAAGCTTTCTTT. Its translation: CASRKALGTEAFF. V usage is TRBV2 and J usage is TRBJ1-1, with unresolved D. V lost 8 bases and J 4 bases, leaving 14 bases between the germline ends. The V gene's germline CDR1 is SNHLY and CDR2 FYNNEI. The CDR3 covers 13 residues.

Note on this clonotype: This may stem from a read error, because a much larger clone lies one nucleotide away. The chain joins TRBV7-2 to TRBJ2-1; 7 nucleotides match TRBD1. Germline V CDR1 and CDR2: SGHTA, FQGNSA. There are 16 residues in the CDR3. CDR3 sequence (DNA): TGTGCCAGCAGCTTAGCCCGGGACAGCCGATTCAATGAGCAGCTCTTC. Protein: CASSLARDSRFNEQLF.

The sample holds many counts of this clonotype. The DNA for the CDR3 is TGTGCCAGCAGGCAGGGATACTCTGGAAACACCATATATTTT. The encoded protein is CASRQGYSGNTIYF. The gene calls are TRBV28 and TRBJ1-3; the D gene is possibly TRBD1 (5 bases). Germline V gene data show CDR1 as MDHEN and CDR2 as SYDVKM. The ends were cut back, 6 bases at V and 0 bases at J, with 9 bases in the middle. The CDR3 consists of 14 residues. The full variable domain, rest sourced from reference TRBV28 and TRBJ1-3, is DVKVTQSSRYLVKRTGEKVFLECVQDMDHENMFWYRQDPGLGLRLIYFSYDVKMKEKGDIPEGYSVSREKKERFSLILESASTNQTSMYLCASRQGYSGNTIYFGEGSWLTVV.

This clonotype was observed many times. The V call is TRBV7-3, the J call TRBJ1-6, with TRBD1 as a possible D gene (6 bases). CDR3 size: 16 residues. Germline V gene data show CDR1 as SGHTA and CDR2 as FQGTGA. The ends were cut back, 5 bases at V and 0 bases at J, with 11 bases in the middle. The CDR3 sequence is CASSPLDSSYNSPLHF. CDR3 in DNA: TGTGCCAGCAGCCCCCTGGACAGCTCCTATAATTCACCCCTCCACTTT.

This clonotype has at least ten counts. The rearrangement joins TRBV10-2 to TRBJ2-3; D may be TRBD2 (7 bases). The CDR3 has 16 residues. The germline V and J ends were trimmed by 0 bases and 8 bases, with 18 bases remaining between them. Per the germline V gene, CDR1 is WSHSY and CDR2 is SAAADI. This CDR3 is CASSESIGGGRATQYF. The CDR3 nucleotides read TGCGCCAGCAGTGAGTCGATCGGCGGGGGCAGAGCTACGCAGTATTTT.

This clonotype was recorded a few times. The CDR3 DNA reads TGTGCCAGCAGCTCCATCCTAGCGGGGACAAGCACAGATACGCAGTATTTT. It yields the protein CASSSILAGTSTDTQYF. The rearrangement joins TRBV7-6 to TRBJ2-3; TRBD2 matches 9 bases. The length of the CDR3 is 17 residues. The J segment lost 0 bases and the V segment lost 4 bases, leaving 8 bases of the junction unmatched. Germline CDR1 SGHVS, CDR2 FNYEAQ.

This clonotype has a count of ten or more. The genes are TRBV7-6 and TRBJ2-7; D is ambiguous. The length of the CDR3 is 11 residues. The germline V gene encodes CDR1 SGHVS and CDR2 FNYEAQ. Trimming left V 6 bases short and J 10 bases short, with 13 bases between. CDR3 sequence reads: CASSDLTVQYF. DNA of the CDR3: TGTGCCAGCAGTGACCTGACGGTTCAGTACTTC.

V gene TRBV12-3 or TRBV12-4 combines with J gene TRBJ1-5; TRBD1 might be the D (5 bases). The CDR3 is 12 amino acids. Trimming removed 8 bases at V and 7 bases at J, with 12 bases between. The CDR3 nucleotides read TGTGCCAGCTGCGTCGGGGACCAGCCCCAGCATTTT. It codes for CASCVGDQPQHF.

This clonotype was detected a few times. This chain connects TRBV10-3 to TRBJ2-5; TRBD1 is a possible D gene (6 bases). Deletions cut 11 bases from V and 1 base from J, with 14 bases between. This CDR3 spans 13 amino acids. Germline loops: CDR1 ENHRY, CDR2 SYGVKD. The chain's CDR3 is CASGTGFQETQYF. The CDR3 nucleotides read TGTGCCTCTGGTACAGGGTTCCAAGAGACCCAGTACTTC.

This clonotype came up many times. The chain couples TRBV7-2 to TRBJ2-1, with 7 bases matching TRBD2. The CDR3 sequence is 14 residues long. Trimming took 8 bases from V and 0 from J; bases not matched to a gene: 4. In germline, CDR1 is SGHTA, CDR2 FQGNSA. The CDR3 loop is CASGLAVSYNEQFF. DNA for the CDR3: TGTGCCAGCGGGCTAGCGGTCTCCTACAATGAGCAGTTCTTC.